Listed here are 13 T cell receptor beta chains from one sample, sequenced in a study of T cells in Graves' hyperthyroidism and ophthalmopathy. There were TCR beta CDR3 regions amplified from RNA transcripts. HTBI primers were used for first-round RT-PCR of the TCR CDR3. TCRdb recomputed calls from the multiplex PCR reads with MiXCR, one row per CDR3 protein. Among 530,000 or so distinct CDR3 sequences listed, 46% were seen once. Sequencing was carried out using peripheral blood or thyroid tissue (not recorded which). The receptors shown here come from a woman aged 18-29 years with Graves' hyperthyroidism.

The chain uses TRBV2 and TRBJ2-7, with D possibly TRBD2 on 5 matching bases. The CDR3 totals 14 residues. Per the germline V gene, CDR1 is SNHLY and CDR2 is FYNNEI. The ends were cut back, 4 bases at V and 2 bases at J, with 12 bases in the middle. Written as DNA, the CDR3 is TGTGCCAGCAGTGTGTCCAGCGGTCCCTACGAGCAGTACTTC. Translation gives CASSVSSGPYEQYF. Combining the CDR3 with reference TRBV2 and TRBJ2-7 gives the whole variable domain EPEVTQTPSHQVTQMGQEVILRCVPISNHLYFYWYRQILGQKVEFLVSFYNNEISEKSEIFDDQFSVERPDGSNFTLKIRSTKLEDSAMYFCASSVSSGPYEQYFGPGTRLTVT.

This clonotype was counted ten times or more. The genes are TRBV12-3 or TRBV12-4 and TRBJ2-5; possible D gene TRBD2, 5 bases. Trimming removed 10 bases from V and 5 bases from J, with 14 bases in between. This CDR3 has 12 amino acids. Written as DNA, the CDR3 is TGTGCCATCGACCGGGAATGCGAGACCCAGTACTTC. This sequence encodes CAIDRECETQYF.

The chain combines TRBV29-1 with TRBJ1-5; tentative D call: TRBD1 (6 bases). The CDR3 consists of 10 residues. The V end lost 6 bases, the J end lost 7 bases, and 7 bases lay between the germline ends. CDR1 and CDR2 (germline): SQVTM, ANQGSEA. CDR3 in DNA: TGCAGCGTGAGGGGGCAGCCCCAGCATTTT. Translated, it gives CSVRGQPQHF.

Regarding this clonotype: The CDR3 does not close with the conserved phenylalanine or tryptophan, likely indicating a read error. The DNA is left out, because the CDR3 cannot be placed on it with certainty; the CDR3 is given as TCRdb lists it. V is TRBV7-2 and J is TRBJ1-1; TRBD1 is the table's D call, not checked against the DNA. Germline V gives CDR1 SGHTA, CDR2 FQGNSA. Termini included, the CDR3 measures 11 amino acids. The CDR3 sequence is CASSASRAANY.

The rearrangement uses TRBV7-2 and TRBJ2-1, with a tentative D call TRBD2 (6 bases). Trimming removed 9 bases from V and 4 bases from J, with 19 bases in between. The CDR3 contains 15 residues. Germline CDR1 and CDR2: SGHTA and FQGNSA. DNA for the CDR3: TGTGCCAGTAGCCCTGGAGGGGCGAGTTACAATGAGCAGTTCTTC. Amino acids: CASSPGGASYNEQFF. Based on the CDR3 plus reference TRBV7-2 and TRBJ2-1, the full variable domain is GAGVSQSPSNKVTEKGKDVELRCDPISGHTALYWYRQSLGQGLEFLIYFQGNSAPDKSGLPSDRFSAERTGGSVSTLTIQRTQQEDSAVYLCASSPGGASYNEQFFGPGTRLTVL.

This clonotype has a count of ten or more. The junction differs from germline at one of its ends, possibly a read error. The chain uses TRBV10-3 and TRBJ1-1; the D gene is possibly TRBD1 (5 bases). Germline V lookup: CDR1 ENHRY, CDR2 SYGVKD. The CDR3 spans 14 residues. CDR3 nucleotide sequence: TGTGCCATCAGTCAGTCAGGGAGGGGCACTGAAGCTTTCTTT. Protein sequence: CAISQSGRGTEAFF.

The CDR3 sequence is CASSLTGGANEKLFF. DNA for the CDR3: TGTGCCAGCAGCTTGACAGGGGGCGCAAATGAAAAACTGTTTTTT. J is TRBJ1-4 and V is TRBV5-5, with TRBD1 matching 9 bases. J lost 5 bases, V lost 1 base, and 3 bases had no gene match. The CDR3 consists of 15 residues. Per germline, CDR1 SGHKS and CDR2 YYEKEE (reference sequence).

The chain has TRBV7-3 and TRBJ2-5; D remains unclear. CDR1 SGHTA and CDR2 FQGTGA come from the germline V gene. V lost 5 bases and J lost 4, with 11 bases in between. CDR3 length: 13 residues. CDR3 loop: CASSRDPGETQYF. The CDR3 nucleotides read TGTGCCAGCAGCCGCGACCCCGGAGAGACCCAGTACTTC.

The table lists this clonotype with a few counts. V is TRBV6-6 and J is TRBJ1-1; D ambiguous. Per germline, CDR1 MNHNY and CDR2 SVGAGI (reference sequence). The CDR3 totals 20 residues. Trimming removed 5 bases from V and 0 bases from J, with 28 bases in between. The CDR3 protein is CASSELTDALFLPMNTEAFF. CDR3 nucleotides: TGTGCCAGCAGTGAACTTACGGACGCGCTTTTCCTACCCATGAACACTGAAGCTTTCTTT.

This clonotype was counted ten times or more. The chain combines TRBV3-1 with TRBJ1-3; D gene ambiguous. The CDR3 covers 14 residues. Germline CDR1 reads LGHDT; CDR2 reads YNNKEL (reference sequence). The V end was cut by 4 bases, the J end by 8 bases, with 15 bases between. CDR3 sequence: CASSLTLGGDTIYF. The CDR3 DNA reads TGTGCCAGCAGCCTCACACTGGGCGGGGACACCATATATTTT.

The J gene is TRBJ2-3, the V gene TRBV7-2; possibly TRBD1 or TRBD2 for D (6 bases each). This CDR3 comprises 15 residues. Trimming pared 5 bases from V and 5 bases from J, leaving 17 bases between. Germline-derived CDR1 and CDR2 are SGHTA and FQGNSA. The DNA of the CDR3 is TGTGCCAGCAGCGTCTTCGGCAAGGGGGGAGATACGCAGTATTTT. As protein: CASSVFGKGGDTQYF.

This clonotype occurred a few times. This chain connects TRBV24-1 to TRBJ1-1; D not resolved. The CDR3 spans 15 residues. V lost 5 bases, J lost 3 bases, and 15 bases lay in between. The germline V gene has CDR1 KGHDR and CDR2 SFDVKD. The CDR3 region is CATSAREGGDTEAFF. CDR3 DNA sequence: TGTGCCACCAGTGCTAGGGAGGGAGGCGACACTGAAGCTTTCTTT.

This clonotype has ten or more counts. The chain has TRBV5-1 and TRBJ1-2; tentative D call: TRBD1 (5 bases). The CDR3 loop spans 14 amino acids. V lost 4 bases, J lost 2 bases, and 12 bases lay in between. CDR1 is SGHRS and CDR2 is YFSETQ in the germline V gene. DNA of the CDR3: TGCGCCAGCAGCCCCCAGGGAGAGAACTATGGCTACACCTTC. Amino acids: CASSPQGENYGYTF.